Given below is one T cell receptor (beta chain) in context. The CDR3 covers 16 residues. The germline gives CDR1 SGHAT, CDR2 FQNNGV. Trimming cost V 1 base and J 1 base, with 12 bases left between them. In the authors' workflow: The assay estimated nucleated cells by amplifying reference gene primers. Assay used: immunoSEQ multiplex PCR; TCRdb lists only in-frame clones, some missing. V and J calls and clone size are given by that table; D and trimming were obtained from the DNA. This table has approximately 45,000 clones, around 82% appearing once. The record originates from a study of blood T cell repertoires in COVID-19. Overall study context: The United States, Italy and Spain provided the acute and convalescent COVID-19 samples. PBMCs, B-cell-depleted T cells, or T cells were the source of the cDNA or gDNA that made up the material.

This TCR was sampled from a human donor in a cohort sampled during active COVID-19. The chain employs TRBV11-2 and TRBJ2-3; no firm D call. The sample was peripheral blood. The CDR3 nucleotides read TGTGCCAGCAGCTTAGGGTCCCAGGCTCGCACAGATACGCAGTATTTT. Amino acid sequence: CASSLGSQARTDTQYF.